This TCR beta chain was captured in a study of T-cell reconstitution after alpha-beta-depleted transplantation in children. The study, taken as a whole, reports: Several hundred rapidly expanded clones from non-depleted graft cells reportedly supplied alpha-beta T cells about two months post-transplant.

The TCRbeta library incorporated unique molecular identifiers. TCRdb re-called the PCR reads through MiXCR, storing one row per CDR3 protein. The sample contains 500,000 to 750,000 distinct CDR3 sequences, 13% of which appear only once. This clonotype was observed at least ten times. What it binds is unknown. V was trimmed by 6 bases and J by 2 bases, leaving 11 bases between them. The CDR3 runs 14 residues. Germline CDR1 MNHEY, CDR2 SVGEGT. The chain combines TRBV6-2 or TRBV6-3 with TRBJ2-1; D call uncertain. The sequence was obtained from a male patient aged 10 to 17 who had a stem cell transplant for acute myeloid leukemia, so the T cells may come from the graft donor. Specimen: PBMCs, mostly from graft donor cells, collected 360 days after TCRalphabeta/CD19-depleted stem cell transplant. As DNA, the CDR3 is TGTGCCAGCAGCTACGGGCTTCCCTACAATGAGCAGTTCTTC. This codes for CASSYGLPYNEQFF.